In this sample, the clone carrying this T cell receptor (delta chain) turned up many times. The protein recorded in TCRdb matches a much larger clone and deviates from this DNA's translation at residue 6, suggesting a read error; the protein here is obtained by translating the DNA. The data originate from a study of γδ T cells in repeated Plasmodium falciparum infection. The overall study: The natural-infection arm compared Malian children under seasonal malaria with matched Australian children. Donors had four controlled P. falciparum NF54 infections over roughly 590 days. Malian repertoires were sampled cross-sectionally without transmission and longitudinally through febrile malaria.

Bulk repertoires came from Vgamma9/Vdelta2+ or Vdelta2-negative gammadelta T cells flow-sorted from PBMC. TCRdb reran clone calling via CATT on the multiplex PCR reads. The data show around 57,000 delta-chain clones, over 1.5% seen once. The V gene lost 3 bases and the J gene lost 0 bases, with 8 bases spanning the gap. The V gene's germline CDR1 is TSWWSYY and CDR2 QGS. CDR3 length: 14 residues. The chain employs TRDV1 and TRDJ1; no reliable D call. The TCR was taken from a pool of human donors (malaria-infected and uninfected, not separated). The specimen sequenced was gamma-delta T cells from blood. CDR3 DNA: TGTGCTCTTGGGGAGATGGAGTACACCGATAAACTCATCTTT. Its translation: CALGEMEYTDKLIF.